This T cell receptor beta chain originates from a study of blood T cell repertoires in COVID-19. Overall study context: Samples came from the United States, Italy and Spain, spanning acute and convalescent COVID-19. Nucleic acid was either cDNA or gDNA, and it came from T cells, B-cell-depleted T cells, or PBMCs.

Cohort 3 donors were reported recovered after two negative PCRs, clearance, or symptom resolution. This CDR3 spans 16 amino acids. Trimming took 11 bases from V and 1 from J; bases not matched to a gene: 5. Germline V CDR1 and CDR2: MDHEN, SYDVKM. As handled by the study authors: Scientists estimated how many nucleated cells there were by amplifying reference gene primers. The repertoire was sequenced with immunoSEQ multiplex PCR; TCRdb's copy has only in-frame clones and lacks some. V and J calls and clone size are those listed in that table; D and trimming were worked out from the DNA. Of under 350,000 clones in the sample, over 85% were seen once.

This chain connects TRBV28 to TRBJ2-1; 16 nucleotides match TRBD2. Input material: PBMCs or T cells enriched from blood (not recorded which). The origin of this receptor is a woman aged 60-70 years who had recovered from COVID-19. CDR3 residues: CALGTSGRGSYNEQFF. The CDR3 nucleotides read TGTGCCCTAGGGACTAGCGGGAGGGGGTCCTACAATGAGCAGTTCTTC.